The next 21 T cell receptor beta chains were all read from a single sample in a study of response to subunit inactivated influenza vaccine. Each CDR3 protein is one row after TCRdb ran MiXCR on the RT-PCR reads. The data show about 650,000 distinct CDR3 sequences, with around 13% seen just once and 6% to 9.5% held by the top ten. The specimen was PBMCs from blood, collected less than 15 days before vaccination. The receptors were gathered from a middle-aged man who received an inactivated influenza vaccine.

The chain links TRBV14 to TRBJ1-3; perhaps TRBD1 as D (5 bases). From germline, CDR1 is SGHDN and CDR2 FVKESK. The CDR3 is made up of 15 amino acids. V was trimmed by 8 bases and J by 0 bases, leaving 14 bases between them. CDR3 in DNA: TGTGCCAGCCGAGGGACGGCGAGCTCTGGAAACACCATATATTTT. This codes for CASRGTASSGNTIYF.

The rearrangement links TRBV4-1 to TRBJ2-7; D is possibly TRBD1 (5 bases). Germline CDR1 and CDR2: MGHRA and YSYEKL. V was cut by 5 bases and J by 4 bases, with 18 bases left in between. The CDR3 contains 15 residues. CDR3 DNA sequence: TGCGCCAGCAGCAAAGGACACCGGTCTACTTACGAGCAGTACTTC. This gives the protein CASSKGHRSTYEQYF.

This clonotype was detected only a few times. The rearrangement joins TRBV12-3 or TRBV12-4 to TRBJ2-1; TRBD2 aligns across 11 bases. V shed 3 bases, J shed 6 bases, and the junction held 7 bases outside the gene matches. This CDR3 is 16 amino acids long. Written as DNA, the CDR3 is TGTGCCAGCAGTTTCCAAGGACTAGCGGGCCTCAATGAGCAGTTCTTC. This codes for CASSFQGLAGLNEQFF.

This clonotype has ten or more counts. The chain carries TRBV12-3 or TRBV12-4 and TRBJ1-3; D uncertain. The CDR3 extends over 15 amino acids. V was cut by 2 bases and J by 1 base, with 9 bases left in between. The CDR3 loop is CASSLLSDSGNTIYF. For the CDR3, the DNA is TGTGCCAGCAGTTTATTGTCCGATTCTGGAAACACCATATATTTT.

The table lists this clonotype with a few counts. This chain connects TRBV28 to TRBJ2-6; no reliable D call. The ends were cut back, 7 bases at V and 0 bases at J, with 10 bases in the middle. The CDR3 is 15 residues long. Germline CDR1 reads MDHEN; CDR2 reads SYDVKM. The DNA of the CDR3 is TGTGCCAGCACCCTCAACCCCTCTGGGGCCAACGTCCTGACTTTC. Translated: CASTLNPSGANVLTF.

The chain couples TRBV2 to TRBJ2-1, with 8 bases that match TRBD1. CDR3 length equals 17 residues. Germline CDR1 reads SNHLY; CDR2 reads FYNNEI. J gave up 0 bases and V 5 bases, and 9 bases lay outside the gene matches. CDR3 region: CASSRQLGQGSYNEQFF. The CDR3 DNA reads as TGTGCCAGCAGTAGACAACTCGGACAGGGCTCCTACAATGAGCAGTTCTTC.

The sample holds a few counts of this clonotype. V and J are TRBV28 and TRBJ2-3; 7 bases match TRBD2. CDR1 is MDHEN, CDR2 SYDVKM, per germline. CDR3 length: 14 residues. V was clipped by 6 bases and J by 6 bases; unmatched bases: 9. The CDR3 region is CASSPGLVEDTQYF. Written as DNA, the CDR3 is TGTGCCAGCAGCCCTGGACTAGTAGAGGATACGCAGTATTTT.

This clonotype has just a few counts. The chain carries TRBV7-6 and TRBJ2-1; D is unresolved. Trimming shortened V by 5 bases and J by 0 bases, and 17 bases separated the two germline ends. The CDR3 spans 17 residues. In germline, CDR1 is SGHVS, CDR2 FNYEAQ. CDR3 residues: CASSRLSSASSYNEQFF. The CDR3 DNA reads TGTGCCAGCAGCCGCCTGTCGAGCGCGAGCTCCTACAATGAGCAGTTCTTC.

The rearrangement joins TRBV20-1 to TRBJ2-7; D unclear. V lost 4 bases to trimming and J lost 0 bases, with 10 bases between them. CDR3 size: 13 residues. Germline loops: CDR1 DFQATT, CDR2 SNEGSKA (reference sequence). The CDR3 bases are TGCAGTGCTACCAGCCCGAGCTCCTACGAGCAGTACTTC. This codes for CSATSPSSYEQYF.

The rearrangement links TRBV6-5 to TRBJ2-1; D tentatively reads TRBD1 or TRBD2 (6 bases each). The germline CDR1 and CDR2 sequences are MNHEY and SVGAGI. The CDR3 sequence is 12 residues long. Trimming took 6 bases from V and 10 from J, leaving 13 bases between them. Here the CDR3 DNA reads TGTGCCAGCAGCCGAGGGGGGTTAGAGCAGTTCTTC. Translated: CASSRGGLEQFF.

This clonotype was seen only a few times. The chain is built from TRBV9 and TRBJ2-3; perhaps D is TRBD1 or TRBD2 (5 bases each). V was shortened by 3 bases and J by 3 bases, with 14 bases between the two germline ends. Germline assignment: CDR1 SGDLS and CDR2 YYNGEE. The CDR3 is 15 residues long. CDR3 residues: CASSERGDETDTQYF. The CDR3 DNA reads TGTGCCAGCAGCGAAAGAGGGGACGAGACAGATACGCAGTATTTT. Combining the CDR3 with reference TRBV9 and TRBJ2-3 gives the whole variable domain DSGVTQTPKHLITATGQRVTLRCSPRSGDLSVYWYQQSLDQGLQFLIQYYNGEERAKGNILERFSAQQFPDLHSELNLSSLELGDSALYFCASSERGDETDTQYFGPGTRLTVL.

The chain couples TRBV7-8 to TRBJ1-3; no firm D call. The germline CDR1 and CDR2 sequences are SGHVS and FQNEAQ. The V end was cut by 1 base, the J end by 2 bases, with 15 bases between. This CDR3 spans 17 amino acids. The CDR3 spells CASSLGAVPTAGNTIYF. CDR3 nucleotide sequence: TGTGCCAGCAGCTTAGGCGCCGTCCCTACGGCTGGAAACACCATATATTTT.

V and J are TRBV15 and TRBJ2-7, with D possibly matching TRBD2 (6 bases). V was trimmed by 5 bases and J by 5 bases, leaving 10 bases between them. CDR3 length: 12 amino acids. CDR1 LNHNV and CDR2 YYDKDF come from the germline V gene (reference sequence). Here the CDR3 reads CATSGPGDEQYF. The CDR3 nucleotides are TGTGCCACCAGCGGGCCGGGGGACGAGCAGTACTTC.

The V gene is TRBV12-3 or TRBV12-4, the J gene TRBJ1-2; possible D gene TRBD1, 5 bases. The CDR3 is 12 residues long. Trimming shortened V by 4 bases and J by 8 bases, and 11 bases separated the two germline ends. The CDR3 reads CASSYGTRGYTF. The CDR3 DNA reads TGTGCCAGCAGTTACGGGACCCGAGGCTACACCTTC.

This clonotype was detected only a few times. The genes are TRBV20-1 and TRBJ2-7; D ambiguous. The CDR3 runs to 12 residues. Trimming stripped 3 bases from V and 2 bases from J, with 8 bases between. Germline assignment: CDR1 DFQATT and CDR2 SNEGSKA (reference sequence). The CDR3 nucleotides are TGCAGTGCTAGTTACGGAGCCTACGAGCAGTACTTC. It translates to CSASYGAYEQYF.

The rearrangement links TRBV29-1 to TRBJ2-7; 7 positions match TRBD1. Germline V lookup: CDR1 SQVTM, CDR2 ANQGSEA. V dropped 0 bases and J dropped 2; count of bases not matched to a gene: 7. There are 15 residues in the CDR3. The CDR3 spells CSVEDQGVGTYEQYF. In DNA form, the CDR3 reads TGCAGCGTTGAAGATCAGGGGGTGGGCACCTACGAGCAGTACTTC.

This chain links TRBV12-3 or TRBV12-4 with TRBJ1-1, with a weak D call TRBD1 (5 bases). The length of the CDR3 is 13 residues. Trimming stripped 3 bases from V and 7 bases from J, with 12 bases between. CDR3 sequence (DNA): TGTGCCAGCAGTTTCCCAGGGTCGGATGAAGCTTTCTTT. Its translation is CASSFPGSDEAFF.

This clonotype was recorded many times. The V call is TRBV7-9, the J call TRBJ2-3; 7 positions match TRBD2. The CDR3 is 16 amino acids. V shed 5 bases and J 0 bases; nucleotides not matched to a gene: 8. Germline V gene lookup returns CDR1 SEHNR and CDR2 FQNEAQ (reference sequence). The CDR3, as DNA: TGTGCCAGCAGCCAATCTAGCGGCACTAGCACAGATACGCAGTATTTT. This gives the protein CASSQSSGTSTDTQYF.

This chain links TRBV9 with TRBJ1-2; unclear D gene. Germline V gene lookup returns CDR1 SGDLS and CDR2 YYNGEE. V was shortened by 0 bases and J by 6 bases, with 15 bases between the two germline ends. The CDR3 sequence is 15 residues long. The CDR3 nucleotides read TGTGCCAGCAGCGTAGGGGCCGTAGCCTTTGATGGCTACACCTTC. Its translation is CASSVGAVAFDGYTF.

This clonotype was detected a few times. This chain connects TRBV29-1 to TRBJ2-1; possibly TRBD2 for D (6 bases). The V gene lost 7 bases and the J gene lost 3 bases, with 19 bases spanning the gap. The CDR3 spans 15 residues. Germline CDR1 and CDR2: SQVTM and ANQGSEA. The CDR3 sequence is CSGKRREWGYNEQFF. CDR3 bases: TGCAGCGGCAAGAGACGGGAGTGGGGCTACAATGAGCAGTTCTTC.

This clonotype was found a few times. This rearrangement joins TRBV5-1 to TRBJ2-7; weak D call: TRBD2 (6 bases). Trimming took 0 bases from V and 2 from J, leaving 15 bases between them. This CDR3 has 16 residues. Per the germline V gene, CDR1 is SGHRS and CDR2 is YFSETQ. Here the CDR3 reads CASSLAASATPYEQYF. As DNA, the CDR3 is TGCGCCAGCAGCTTGGCCGCTAGCGCTACCCCCTACGAGCAGTACTTC.